This TCR beta chain was captured by sequencing in a study of OX40 agonist ivuxolimab in advanced cancers. Study-level points and caveats: On average, CD8+ T cells showed a greater number of expanded clones than CD4+.

With respect to this clone: The antigen is unknown.

J was trimmed by 5 bases and V by 0 bases; bases with no gene match: 7. Germline V gene sequence: CDR1 SGDLS, CDR2 YYNGEE. The CDR3 extends over 16 amino acids. Libraries were prepared by immunoSEQ multiplex PCR; TCRdb keeps only in-frame clonotypes and omits some of them. The table includes about 59,000 clones, 84% detected once. This chain links TRBV9 with TRBJ2-5; 10 bases map to TRBD1. Here the sequenced sample was CD4+ or CD8+ T cells sorted from blood, taken in a trial of the OX40 agonist ivuxolimab. The TCR sequence derives from an adult with an advanced solid tumor such as melanoma, head and neck, liver or kidney cancer. CDR3 loop: CASSVGQGAGVETQYF. The CDR3 DNA sequence: TGTGCCAGCAGCGTAGGACAGGGGGCCGGCGTTGAGACCCAGTACTTC.